The 32 T cell receptor beta chains below come from one sample, sequenced in a study of T cell responses to AZD1222 COVID-19 vaccine. Here immunoSEQ multiplex PCR was the method, and the copy in TCRdb shows in-frame clones only, minus some. The table includes 90,000 to 150,000 clones, 70% to 90% detected once. Sequences were derived from peripheral blood, sampled on day 0 of AZD1222 vaccination. The receptors derive from an adult in good health.

As to this clone: Other nucleotide sequences from this sample produce the same CDR3. V gene TRBV2 combines with J gene TRBJ2-3; TRBD2 aligns across 7 bases. Germline CDR1 and CDR2: SNHLY and FYNNEI. J gave up 1 base and V 6 bases, and 7 bases lay outside the gene matches. This CDR3 comprises 15 residues. CDR3 protein: CASSPRSGGTDTQYF. The CDR3 DNA is TGTGCCAGCAGCCCCAGGAGCGGGGGCACAGATACGCAGTATTTT.

The chain employs TRBV20-1 and TRBJ2-7; no firm D call. CDR1 and CDR2 from the germline V gene are DFQATT and SNEGSKA (reference sequence). V lost 8 bases and J 3 bases, leaving 11 bases between the germline ends. The CDR3 consists of 11 residues. The CDR3 protein is CSSSGLYEQYF. CDR3 DNA sequence: TGCAGTAGTAGTGGGCTCTACGAGCAGTACTTC.

This clone was seen more than once but under ten times. The J gene is TRBJ2-5, the V gene TRBV24-1; possible D gene TRBD2, 5 bases. Germline loops: CDR1 KGHDR, CDR2 SFDVKD. CDR3 length equals 16 residues. V was cut by 3 bases and J by 4 bases, with 17 bases left in between. CDR3 nucleotide sequence: TGTGCCACCAGTGATACTACCGGGAACTACCCAGAGACCCAGTACTTC. It yields the protein CATSDTTGNYPETQYF.

The chain combines TRBV7-6 with TRBJ1-3; D unresolved. V was shortened by 1 base and J by 0 bases, with 13 bases between the two germline ends. Germline V gene data show CDR1 as SGHVS and CDR2 as FNYEAQ. This CDR3 comprises 17 residues. CDR3 sequence reads: CASSLGWGTSSGNTIYF. CDR3 in DNA: TGTGCCAGCAGCTTAGGTTGGGGTACGAGCTCTGGAAACACCATATATTTT.

V gene TRBV5-1 combines with J gene TRBJ1-6; TRBD1 is a possible D gene (5 bases). V was trimmed by 0 bases and J by 4 bases, leaving 5 bases between them. There are 14 residues in the CDR3. Germline V gene data show CDR1 as SGHRS and CDR2 as YFSETQ. The CDR3 protein is CASSLGQYNSPLHF. The CDR3 DNA reads TGCGCCAGCAGCTTGGGACAGTATAATTCACCCCTCCACTTT.

This chain connects TRBV9 to TRBJ2-5, with a possible D match to TRBD1 (6 bases). The CDR3 has 14 amino acids. Germline CDR1 and CDR2: SGDLS and YYNGEE. The V gene lost 3 bases and the J gene lost 0 bases, with 9 bases spanning the gap. In DNA form, the CDR3 reads TGTGCCAGCAGCGACCGGGACAACCAAGAGACCCAGTACTTC. Its translation: CASSDRDNQETQYF.

The rearrangement uses TRBV27 and TRBJ2-1, with 9 bases identical to TRBD1. The CDR3 extends over 18 amino acids. Losses at the gene ends were 6 bases for V and 4 bases for J; bases not matched to a gene: 16. Germline loops: CDR1 MNHEY, CDR2 SMNVEV (reference sequence). CDR3 in DNA: TGTGCCAGCAGCCGCCGGGACAGGGTACCGCCGGAGTACAATGAGCAGTTCTTC. It specifies CASSRRDRVPPEYNEQFF.

The rearrangement uses TRBV27 and TRBJ1-2; D not resolved. CDR1 is MNHEY and CDR2 is SMNVEV in the germline V gene (reference sequence). Deletions cut 2 bases from V and 4 bases from J, with 11 bases between. This CDR3 contains 14 residues. This chain's CDR3 is CASSLKEGGYGYTF. CDR3 coding DNA: TGTGCCAGCAGTTTAAAGGAGGGAGGCTATGGCTACACCTTC.

The gene calls are TRBV12-3 or TRBV12-4 and TRBJ1-1; 7 nucleotides agree with TRBD1. CDR3 length: 13 residues. V was clipped by 6 bases and J by 3 bases; unmatched bases: 4. CDR3 loop: CASRQGQDTEAFF. The CDR3 DNA sequence: TGTGCCAGCAGACAGGGGCAGGACACTGAAGCTTTCTTT.

The chain carries TRBV5-1 and TRBJ1-5, with 7 nucleotides matching TRBD1. Losses at the gene ends were 5 bases for V and 7 bases for J; bases not matched to a gene: 12. The V gene's germline CDR1 is SGHRS and CDR2 YFSETQ. The CDR3 totals 15 residues. Here the CDR3 DNA reads TGCGCCAGCAGACGGGACAGCGGGGGTAGGCAGCCCCAGCATTTT. Translated, it gives CASRRDSGGRQPQHF.

The J gene is TRBJ1-1, the V gene TRBV21-1. TRBV21-1 is flagged as a pseudogene. CDR3 length equals 16 residues. The CDR3: CASSKLGVPMRTEAFF. CDR3 nucleotides: TGTGCCAGCAGCAAACTTGGGGTGCCGATGAGAACTGAAGCTTTCTTT.

The gene calls are TRBV19 and TRBJ2-1; 8 nucleotides match TRBD2. The CDR3 consists of 12 residues. Germline V CDR1 and CDR2: LNHDA, SQIVND (reference sequence). J was trimmed by 9 bases and V by 3 bases; bases with no gene match: 1. The CDR3: CASSIGGGEQFF. The CDR3 bases are TGTGCCAGTAGTATCGGGGGGGGTGAGCAGTTCTTC.

The chain uses TRBV5-1 and TRBJ2-1; TRBD2 agrees at 10 bases. Per germline, CDR1 SGHRS and CDR2 YFSETQ. The CDR3 contains 16 residues. J gave up 0 bases and V 4 bases, and 4 bases lay outside the gene matches. CDR3 loop: CASSGSGGASYNEQFF. CDR3 DNA: TGCGCCAGCAGCGGGAGCGGGGGGGCCTCCTACAATGAGCAGTTCTTC.

CDR3 bases: TGTGCCAGCACCCAAAGCTCGGGCATTTATGAAAAACTGTTTTTT. Its protein product is CASTQSSGIYEKLFF. The gene calls are TRBV6-6 and TRBJ1-4; no definite D call. The CDR3 loop spans 15 amino acids. Trimming shortened V by 7 bases and J by 6 bases, and 18 bases separated the two germline ends. Germline CDR1 is MNHNY and CDR2 is SVGAGI (reference sequence).

The chain couples TRBV29-1 to TRBJ2-5, with TRBD1 identical over 11 bases. Germline loops: CDR1 SQVTM, CDR2 ANQGSEA. J gave up 3 bases and V 2 bases, and 2 bases lay outside the gene matches. The CDR3 loop spans 14 amino acids. The DNA for the CDR3 is TGCAGCGTTGAACCGGGACAGGGGGAAGAGACCCAGTACTTC. Translated: CSVEPGQGEETQYF.

CDR3 in amino acids: CASNPSRGNGYTF. In DNA form, the CDR3 reads TGTGCCAGTAACCCCAGCAGGGGAAATGGCTACACCTTC. J is TRBJ1-2 and V is TRBV19; D is perhaps TRBD1 (6 bases). The CDR3 length is 13 residues. Germline V CDR1 and CDR2: LNHDA, SQIVND (reference sequence). V lost 7 bases and J lost 6, with 15 bases in between.

This clone was detected only once. The rearrangement links TRBV10-2 to TRBJ2-1, with 7 bases identical to TRBD1. The V gene end was trimmed by 5 bases and the J gene end by 9 bases; junction bases not matched to a gene: 7. Germline V gene sequence: CDR1 WSHSY, CDR2 SAAADI. This CDR3 comprises 13 residues. CDR3 loop: CASSPTGFGEQFF. In DNA form, the CDR3 reads TGCGCCAGCAGTCCGACAGGGTTCGGTGAGCAGTTCTTC.

The CDR3 bases are TGTGCCAGCAGTTTATCCGGGACCGCATATGGCTACACCTTC. It translates to CASSLSGTAYGYTF. The V call is TRBV6-5, the J call TRBJ1-2; D is possibly TRBD1 (5 bases). Trimming removed 4 bases at V and 5 bases at J, with 14 bases between. Germline V CDR1 and CDR2: MNHEY, SVGAGI. The length of the CDR3 is 14 residues.

The chain joins TRBV28 to TRBJ1-2; D unclear. The CDR3 is 11 amino acids. Germline V gene sequence: CDR1 MDHEN, CDR2 SYDVKM. V dropped 4 bases and J dropped 14 bases, with 14 bases sitting between them. CDR3 sequence: CASSSARSRTF. Written as DNA, the CDR3 is TGTGCCAGCAGTTCGGCCAGGTCGAGAACCTTC.

The rearrangement uses TRBV12-5 and TRBJ2-1; D not certain. Looked up from germline, CDR1 is LGHNT and CDR2 is FRNRAP. V was clipped by 3 bases and J by 7 bases, with 10 bases between them. The CDR3 covers 13 residues. The CDR3 sequence: CASGFDGGNEQFF. The CDR3 DNA reads as TGTGCTAGTGGTTTTGACGGTGGGAATGAGCAGTTCTTC. The full variable domain, rest sourced from reference TRBV12-5 and TRBJ2-1, is DARVTQTPRHKVTEMGQEVTMRCQPILGHNTVFWYRQTMMQGLELLAYFRNRAPLDDSGMPKDRFSAEMPDATLATLKIQPSEPRDSAVYFCASGFDGGNEQFFGPGTRLTVL.

In this sample, this clone turned up a few times. CDR3 sequence: CASSDASTIGEKLFF. In nucleotides, the CDR3 is TGTGCCAGCAGCGACGCCTCGACAATAGGGGAAAAACTGTTTTTT. The gene calls are TRBV9 and TRBJ1-4; the D is unclear. The CDR3 runs to 15 residues. Germline values: CDR1 SGDLS, CDR2 YYNGEE. Trimming took off 3 bases at V and 8 bases at J, with 17 bases between the two ends.

The rearrangement joins TRBV19 to TRBJ1-1, with D possibly TRBD1 on 6 matching bases. Germline CDR1 LNHDA, CDR2 SQIVND (reference sequence). This CDR3 spans 15 amino acids. Trimming shortened V by 3 bases and J by 6 bases, and 17 bases separated the two germline ends. CDR3 sequence (DNA): TGTGCCAGTAGTATGTTGACAGGAAAGGACGCTGAAGCTTTCTTT. Protein: CASSMLTGKDAEAFF.

The chain combines TRBV19 with TRBJ2-3, with TRBD2 identical over 11 bases. The CDR3 length is 16 residues. Germline trimming cut 4 bases from V and 0 bases from J; bases unmatched to any gene: 3. The V gene's germline CDR1 is LNHDA and CDR2 SQIVND (reference sequence). The DNA for the CDR3 is TGTGCCAGTAGTACTAGGACTAGCGGGAGCACAGATACGCAGTATTTT. This encodes CASSTRTSGSTDTQYF.

The chain uses TRBV25-1 and TRBJ2-2; TRBD1 matches at 9 bases. Losses at the gene ends were 3 bases for V and 0 bases for J; bases not matched to a gene: 5. Looked up from germline, CDR1 is MGHDK and CDR2 is SYGVNS. The CDR3 spans 17 residues. CDR3 DNA: TGTGCCAGCAGTGACCCGACAGGGGGGGCGAACACCGGGGAGCTGTTTTTT. Encoded protein: CASSDPTGGANTGELFF.

This clone was recorded a few times. V usage is TRBV6-4 and J usage is TRBJ2-1; TRBD2 matches 9 bases. There are 15 residues in the CDR3. In germline, CDR1 is MRHNA, CDR2 SNTAGT. Trimming removed 3 bases from V and 5 bases from J; junction bases left unmatched: 5. The CDR3, as DNA: TGTGCCAGCAGTGAAGGGTTAGCGGGAGACAATGAGCAGTTCTTC. As protein: CASSEGLAGDNEQFF.

The chain employs TRBV7-8 and TRBJ1-1; no definite D call. The CDR3 length is 13 residues. Per the germline V gene, CDR1 is SGHVS and CDR2 is FQNEAQ. The V and J ends lost 3 bases and 3 bases respectively, with 8 bases between them. In DNA, the CDR3 is TGTGCCAGCAGCTTTGACCGAGACACTGAAGCTTTCTTT. Its protein product is CASSFDRDTEAFF.

The chain recombines TRBV7-8 with TRBJ2-2; 9 bases align to TRBD1. CDR1 and CDR2 from the germline V gene are SGHVS and FQNEAQ. The CDR3 spans 14 residues. V trimming: 4 bases; J trimming: 5 bases; junction bases outside the gene matches: 2. This chain's CDR3 is CASSSGQGTGELFF. CDR3 nucleotides: TGTGCCAGCAGCTCGGGACAGGGTACCGGGGAGCTGTTTTTT.

V and J are TRBV2 and TRBJ1-3; D is ambiguous. Germline V lookup: CDR1 SNHLY, CDR2 FYNNEI. V lost 4 bases to trimming and J lost 6 bases, with 10 bases between them. CDR3 length equals 13 residues. The CDR3 sequence is CASSAFLENTIYF. The DNA for the CDR3 is TGTGCCAGCAGTGCATTTCTCGAAAACACCATATATTTT.

This rearrangement joins TRBV6-5 to TRBJ2-7, with unresolved D. The CDR3 length is 15 residues. The V gene's germline CDR1 is MNHEY and CDR2 SVGAGI. V lost 0 bases and J lost 2, with 11 bases in between. The DNA of the CDR3 is TGTGCCAGCAGTTACTCCTACAGAGCCCCCTACGAGCAGTACTTC. This encodes CASSYSYRAPYEQYF.

This rearrangement joins TRBV30 to TRBJ2-3; D possibly corresponds to TRBD1 (6 bases). V was trimmed by 6 bases and J by 1 base, leaving 14 bases between them. The CDR3 is made up of 14 amino acids. In germline, CDR1 is GTSNPN, CDR2 SVGIG (reference sequence). CDR3: CACLASGGTDTQYF. CDR3 DNA sequence: TGTGCCTGTCTCGCGTCAGGGGGCACAGATACGCAGTATTTT.

The gene calls are TRBV10-1 and TRBJ2-2, with 10 nucleotides matching TRBD1. The germline gives CDR1 WNHNN, CDR2 SYGVQD (reference sequence). CDR3 length: 16 residues. V lost 3 bases and J lost 6; bases outside the gene matches: 7. CDR3 in DNA: TGCGCCAGCAGTGAATGGGGGACAGGGGTTTCCGGGGAGCTGTTTTTT. Amino acids: CASSEWGTGVSGELFF.

As to this clone: The identical CDR3 is also encoded by other nucleotide sequences in the sample. The rearrangement joins TRBV18 to TRBJ1-2; D remains unclear. In germline, CDR1 is KGHSH, CDR2 LQKENI. V lost 2 bases and J lost 4, with 11 bases in between. The CDR3 runs 14 residues. As DNA, the CDR3 is TGTGCCAGCTCACCAGCGCGGGATGGCTATGGCTACACCTTC. This encodes CASSPARDGYGYTF.